Below are 2 T cell receptor beta chains sequenced from a single sample in a study of cytomegalovirus exposure and HLA in healthy donors. Assay used: immunoSEQ multiplex PCR; TCRdb lists only in-frame clones, some missing. Of about 130,000 clones listed, roughly nine tenths are singletons. What was sequenced was PBMCs. The receptors were sampled from a man aged 30-40 years in good health and CMV-seronegative.

The chain carries TRBV6-6 and TRBJ1-5, with 9 bases identical to TRBD1. The CDR3 is made up of 15 amino acids. In germline, CDR1 is MNHNY, CDR2 SVGAGI (reference sequence). V lost 5 bases and J lost 4; bases outside the gene matches: 6. The CDR3 protein is CASSRPGQGNQPQHF. CDR3 nucleotides: TGTGCCAGCAGTAGGCCGGGACAGGGAAATCAGCCCCAGCATTTT.

This clone was seen a single time. Here the CDR3 reads CASSLAGGPSYGYTF. In nucleotides, the CDR3 is TGTGCCAGCAGCTTAGCGGGGGGACCTTCGTACGGCTACACCTTC. V gene TRBV7-9 combines with J gene TRBJ1-2, with a tentative D call TRBD1 (5 bases). This CDR3 is 15 amino acids long. V shed 0 bases and J shed 8 bases, with 16 bases lying between them. Germline loops: CDR1 SEHNR, CDR2 FQNEAQ (reference sequence).